One sample yielded the 22 T cell receptor beta chains listed below, sequenced in a study of metastatic and nonmetastatic thyroid tumors. MiXCR reprocessed the PCR reads for TCRdb. The repertoire holds some 31,000 clones, with roughly 19% as singletons. Ahead of thyroid surgery, no patient had received treatment of any kind. The sample was blood. Receptors were obtained from a female donor with papillary thyroid cancer or a benign thyroid nodule (not recorded which). Some clones in this sample may be carry-over from other donors' samples.

CDR3 coding DNA: TGTGCCAGCAACTCGGGACTAGATGGGGAGCAGTACTTC. Its translation is CASNSGLDGEQYF. The rearrangement links TRBV4-2 to TRBJ2-7, with 8 nucleotides matching TRBD2. Looked up from germline, CDR1 is LGHNA and CDR2 is YNFKEQ. V shed 7 bases, J shed 7 bases, and the junction held 9 bases outside the gene matches. This CDR3 has 13 residues.

This clone was counted a few times. This clone may be a read error of a much larger clone one base away. The CDR3 region is CASSLLIGQPQHF. DNA for the CDR3: TGTGCCAGCAGTCTTCTTATCGGACAGCCCCAGCATTTT. This rearrangement joins TRBV6-1 to TRBJ1-5, with D unresolved. Trimming left V 5 bases short and J 7 bases short, with 12 bases between. Germline V gives CDR1 MNHNS, CDR2 SASEGT. This CDR3 is built from 13 residues.

This clone appeared many times. The rearrangement joins TRBV19 to TRBJ2-3; D is perhaps TRBD2 (5 bases). This CDR3 has 18 amino acids. The ends were cut back, 3 bases at V and 0 bases at J, with 19 bases in the middle. Germline V gene sequence: CDR1 LNHDA, CDR2 SQIVND (reference sequence). For the CDR3, the DNA is TGTGCCAGTAGTATGGATCTTCCGGGGAGAGTTAGCACAGATACGCAGTATTTT. It translates to CASSMDLPGRVSTDTQYF.

In this sample, this clone turned up many times. The V gene is TRBV5-1, the J gene TRBJ2-5; maybe TRBD1 (5 bases). With 3 bases removed from V and 1 base from J, the gap between germline ends came to 10 bases. Germline V lookup: CDR1 SGHRS, CDR2 YFSETQ. The CDR3 consists of 14 residues. The CDR3 DNA reads as TGCGCCAGCAGCTCCTTACAGGCCCAAGAGACCCAGTACTTC. It translates to CASSSLQAQETQYF.

This clone was counted many times. A clone one base away is much larger, so this may be a read error. The V and J genes are TRBV4-1 and TRBJ1-2; tentatively, D is TRBD1 (5 bases). Germline CDR1 and CDR2: MGHRA and YSYEKL. This CDR3 comprises 15 residues. Trimming cost V 1 base and J 7 bases, with 16 bases left between them. The CDR3 sequence: CASSQGGGFLCGYTF. CDR3 DNA: TGCGCCAGCAGCCAAGGGGGCGGGTTCCTTTGTGGCTACACCTTC.

By share of the sample, this clone is medium-sized. This sequence joins TRBV10-1 and TRBJ2-3; D is possibly TRBD2 (7 bases). CDR3 length: 15 amino acids. The ends were cut back, 4 bases at V and 5 bases at J, with 16 bases in the middle. Germline V CDR1 and CDR2: WNHNN, SYGVQD (reference sequence). CDR3 bases: TGCGCCAGCAGTGCCATTGGCGGGGGCGAAGATACGCAGTATTTT. Translating gives CASSAIGGGEDTQYF.

This clone came up many times. The chain joins TRBV7-8 to TRBJ2-3; D uncertain. Germline CDR1 is SGHVS and CDR2 is FQNEAQ. The CDR3 contains 13 residues. The V gene lost 5 bases and the J gene lost 3 bases, with 9 bases spanning the gap. The CDR3 protein is CASSQLTTDTQYF. CDR3 coding DNA: TGTGCCAGCAGCCAACTTACAACAGATACGCAGTATTTT.

This clone occurred a few times. The chain joins TRBV6-5 to TRBJ1-5, with no clear D. Germline V lookup: CDR1 MNHEY, CDR2 SVGAGI. V was clipped by 2 bases and J by 4 bases, with 12 bases between them. This CDR3 is built from 15 residues. The CDR3: CASSYTYGRNQPQHF. The CDR3 DNA sequence: TGTGCCAGCAGTTACACATACGGGAGAAATCAGCCCCAGCATTTT.

This clone has more than one count but fewer than ten. The chain has TRBV19 and TRBJ1-1; 9 nucleotides match TRBD1. The trim removed 5 bases at V and 4 bases at J, leaving 2 bases unmatched. Germline CDR1 LNHDA, CDR2 SQIVND (reference sequence). CDR3 length equals 13 residues. The CDR3 loop is CASSADRGTEAFF. The DNA of the CDR3 is TGTGCCAGTAGTGCGGACAGGGGCACTGAAGCTTTCTTT.

This chain uses TRBV20-1 with TRBJ1-5; 10 bases agree with TRBD1. The V gene's germline CDR1 is DFQATT and CDR2 SNEGSKA (reference sequence). V shed 6 bases and J 6 bases; nucleotides not matched to a gene: 8. The CDR3 has 14 residues. The CDR3 loop reads CSARQGAVGQPQHF. The CDR3 DNA is TGCAGTGCCCGACAGGGGGCGGTCGGTCAGCCCCAGCATTTT.

The chain recombines TRBV4-2 with TRBJ1-5, with TRBD1 matching over 8 bases. V shed 4 bases and J 1 base; nucleotides not matched to a gene: 9. The CDR3 consists of 17 residues. CDR1 LGHNA and CDR2 YNFKEQ come from the germline V gene. This CDR3 reads CASSPVGQGPSNQPQHF. CDR3 DNA: TGTGCCAGCAGCCCAGTCGGACAGGGTCCAAGCAATCAGCCCCAGCATTTT.

At least ten counts were recorded for this clone. This rearrangement joins TRBV20-1 to TRBJ1-1; 8 bases are shared with TRBD1. Germline CDR1 is DFQATT and CDR2 is SNEGSKA (reference sequence). V lost 3 bases and J lost 3; bases outside the gene matches: 3. There are 13 residues in the CDR3. CDR3 region: CSASPGGYTEAFF. The DNA of the CDR3 is TGCAGTGCTAGTCCAGGGGGCTACACTGAAGCTTTCTTT.

This clone was seen ten or more times. The rearrangement links TRBV19 to TRBJ2-4; D assignment may be TRBD1 or TRBD2 (5 bases each). V lost 4 bases to trimming and J lost 7 bases, with 14 bases between them. CDR3 length equals 14 residues. Germline V gives CDR1 LNHDA, CDR2 SQIVND (reference sequence). CDR3 coding DNA: TGTGCCAGTAGTAGGTGGGGGAAGGAGAACATTCAGTACTTC. Protein product: CASSRWGKENIQYF. Full variable domain (outside the CDR3, taken from reference TRBV19 and TRBJ2-4): DGGITQSPKYLFRKEGQNVTLSCEQNLNHDAMYWYRQDPGQGLRLIYYSQIVNDFQKGDIAEGYSVSREKKESFPLTVTSAQKNPTAFYLCASSRWGKENIQYFGAGTRLSVL.

This clone was recorded many times. The chain recombines TRBV5-4 with TRBJ1-2; the D is unclear. Germline lookup yields CDR1 SGHNT and CDR2 YYREEE (reference sequence). V lost 3 bases and J 0 bases, leaving 12 bases between the germline ends. The length of the CDR3 is 15 residues. The CDR3 nucleotides are TGTGCCAGCAGCTACGGGGTGCAGACTAACTATGGCTACACCTTC. Amino acids: CASSYGVQTNYGYTF. The full variable domain, with the rest looked up from reference TRBV5-4 and TRBJ1-2, is ETGVTQSPTHLIKTRGQQVTLRCSSQSGHNTVSWYQQALGQGPQFIFQYYREEENGRGNFPPRFSGLQFPNYSSELNVNALELDDSALYLCASSYGVQTNYGYTFGSGTRLTVV.

This clone has a count of ten or more. This chain links TRBV4-1 with TRBJ2-1; D is uncertain. Germline-derived CDR1 and CDR2 are MGHRA and YSYEKL. The CDR3 is 11 residues long. Trimming pared 0 bases from V and 9 bases from J, leaving 3 bases between. CDR3 protein: CASSQEREQFF. Written as DNA, the CDR3 is TGCGCCAGCAGCCAAGAGCGTGAGCAGTTCTTC.

This clone was found many times. This chain uses TRBV5-6 with TRBJ2-2, with D perhaps TRBD2 (7 bases). Germline V gene lookup returns CDR1 SGHDT and CDR2 YYEEEE. The germline V and J ends were trimmed by 2 bases and 4 bases, with 12 bases remaining between them. The CDR3 totals 15 residues. This CDR3 reads CASSFGGRGTGELFF. DNA of the CDR3: TGTGCCAGCAGCTTCGGGGGGCGCGGCACCGGGGAGCTGTTTTTT. The variable domain in full, with the rest retrieved from reference TRBV5-6 and TRBJ2-2, is DAGVTQSPTHLIKTRGQQVTLRCSPKSGHDTVSWYQQALGQGPQFIFQYYEEEERQRGNFPDRFSGHQFPNYSSELNVNALLLGDSALYLCASSFGGRGTGELFFGEGSRLTVL.

This chain connects TRBV12-5 to TRBJ2-5; TRBD1 matches 8 bases. Germline values: CDR1 LGHNT, CDR2 FRNRAP. The CDR3 covers 16 residues. The V and J ends lost 2 bases and 5 bases, in that order; junction bases with no gene match: 10. CDR3 DNA: TGTGCTAGTGGTTTGAGGGCAGGGGGCTCGAGGGAGACCCAGTACTTC. Its translation: CASGLRAGGSRETQYF.

Within the sample, this clone is medium-sized (0.01 to 0.1%). This chain connects TRBV6-6 to TRBJ2-3, with 7 bases identical to TRBD1. V shed 3 bases, J shed 2 bases, and the junction held 8 bases outside the gene matches. This CDR3 has 16 residues. Per germline, CDR1 MNHNY and CDR2 SVGAGI (reference sequence). CDR3 bases: TGTGCCAGCAGTTATTCAGGGGACAGTCTCACAGATACGCAGTATTTT. This translates into CASSYSGDSLTDTQYF.

This clone was seen ten or more times. The rearrangement uses TRBV6-1 and TRBJ1-1, with D possibly matching TRBD1 (5 bases). The ends were cut back, 6 bases at V and 0 bases at J, with 14 bases in the middle. Germline V gene sequence: CDR1 MNHNS, CDR2 SASEGT. The CDR3 is 15 residues long. CDR3 sequence reads: CASRTLGRLNTEAFF. The DNA of the CDR3 is TGTGCCAGCAGGACCCTGGGACGGCTGAACACTGAAGCTTTCTTT.

Ten or more counts support this clone. In the same sample, other DNA sequences code for this CDR3. The chain's CDR3 is CASSHSRSAPYEQYF. CDR3 in DNA: TGTGCCAGCAGCCACTCTAGGAGCGCACCCTACGAGCAGTACTTC. The chain employs TRBV3-1 and TRBJ2-7; D gene ambiguous. CDR3 length: 15 residues. Between the trimmed V and J ends, which lost 3 bases and 2 bases, there was a span of 14 bases. Germline lookup yields CDR1 LGHDT and CDR2 YNNKEL (reference sequence).

This clone was seen ten or more times. The chain is built from TRBV7-3 and TRBJ2-2; D is undetermined. Germline values: CDR1 SGHTA, CDR2 FQGTGA. The V end was cut by 2 bases, the J end by 3 bases, with 4 bases between. The CDR3 consists of 13 residues. The CDR3 DNA follows: TGTGCCAGCAGCTTATTGGACACCGGGGAGCTGTTTTTT. Residues: CASSLLDTGELFF. The full variable domain, completed using reference TRBV7-3 and TRBJ2-2, is GAGVSQTPSNKVTEKGKYVELRCDPISGHTALYWYRQSLGQGPEFLIYFQGTGAADDSGLPNDRFFAVRPEGSVSTLKIQRTERGDSAVYLCASSLLDTGELFFGEGSRLTVL.

This clone was counted ten times or more. The chain carries TRBV4-1 and TRBJ1-1; no clear D gene. The CDR3 has 14 amino acids. CDR1 and CDR2 from the germline V gene are MGHRA and YSYEKL. V dropped 3 bases and J dropped 1 base, with 9 bases sitting between them. The CDR3 DNA is TGCGCCAGCAGCCATGATGCAGGGAACACTGAAGCTTTCTTT. Encoded protein: CASSHDAGNTEAFF.